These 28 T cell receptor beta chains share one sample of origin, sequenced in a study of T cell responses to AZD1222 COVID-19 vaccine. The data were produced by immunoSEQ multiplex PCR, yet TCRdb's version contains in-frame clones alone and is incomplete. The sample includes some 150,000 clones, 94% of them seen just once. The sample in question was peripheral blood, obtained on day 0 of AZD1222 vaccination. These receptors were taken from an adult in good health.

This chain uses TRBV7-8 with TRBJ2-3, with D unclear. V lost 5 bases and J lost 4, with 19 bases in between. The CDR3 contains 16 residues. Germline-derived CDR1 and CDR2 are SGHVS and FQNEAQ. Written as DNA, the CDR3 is TGTGCCAGCAGCACACGATCTGTCCCCGTGCCAGATACGCAGTATTTT. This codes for CASSTRSVPVPDTQYF. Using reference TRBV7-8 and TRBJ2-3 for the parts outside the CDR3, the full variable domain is GAGVSQSPRYKVAKRGQDVALRCDPISGHVSLFWYQQALGQGPEFLTYFQNEAQLDKSGLPSDRFFAERPEGSVSTLKIQRTQQEDSAVYLCASSTRSVPVPDTQYFGPGTRLTVL.

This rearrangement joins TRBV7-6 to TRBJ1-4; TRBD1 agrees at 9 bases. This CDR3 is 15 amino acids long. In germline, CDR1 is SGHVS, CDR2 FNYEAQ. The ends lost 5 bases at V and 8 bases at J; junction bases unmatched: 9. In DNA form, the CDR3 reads TGTGCCAGCAGCCTCACAGGGGGCCCTTGGGAAAAACTGTTTTTT. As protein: CASSLTGGPWEKLFF. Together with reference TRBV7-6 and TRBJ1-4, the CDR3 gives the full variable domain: GAGVSQSPRYKVTKRGQDVALRCDPISGHVSLYWYRQALGQGPEFLTYFNYEAQQDKSGLPNDRFSAERPEGSISTLTIQRTEQRDSAMYRCASSLTGGPWEKLFFGSGTQLSVL.

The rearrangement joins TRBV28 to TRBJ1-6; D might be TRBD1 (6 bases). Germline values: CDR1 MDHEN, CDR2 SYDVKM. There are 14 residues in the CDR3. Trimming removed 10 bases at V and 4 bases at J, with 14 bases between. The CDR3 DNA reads TGTGCCACCACCCGGACAGAATATAATTCACCCCTCCACTTT. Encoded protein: CATTRTEYNSPLHF. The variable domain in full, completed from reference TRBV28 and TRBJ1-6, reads DVKVTQSSRYLVKRTGEKVFLECVQDMDHENMFWYRQDPGLGLRLIYFSYDVKMKEKGDIPEGYSVSREKKERFSLILESASTNQTSMYLCATTRTEYNSPLHFGNGTRLTVT.

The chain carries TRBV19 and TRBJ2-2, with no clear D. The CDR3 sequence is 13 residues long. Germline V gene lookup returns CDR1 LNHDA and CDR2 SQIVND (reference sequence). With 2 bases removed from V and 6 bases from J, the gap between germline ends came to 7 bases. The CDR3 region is CASSIILSGELFF. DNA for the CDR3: TGTGCCAGTAGTATAATCCTCTCCGGGGAGCTGTTTTTT.

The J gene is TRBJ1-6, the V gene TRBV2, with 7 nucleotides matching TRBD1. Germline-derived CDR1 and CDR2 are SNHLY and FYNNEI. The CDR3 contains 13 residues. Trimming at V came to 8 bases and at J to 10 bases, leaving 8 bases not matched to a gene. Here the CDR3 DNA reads TGTGCCAGCCTCCGGGACAGCCGGTCACCCCTCCACTTT. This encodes CASLRDSRSPLHF.

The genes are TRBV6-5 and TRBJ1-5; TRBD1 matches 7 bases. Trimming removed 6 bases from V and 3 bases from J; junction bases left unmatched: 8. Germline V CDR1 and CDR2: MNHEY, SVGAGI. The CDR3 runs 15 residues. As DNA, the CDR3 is TGTGCCAGCAGAGGGGGACAGTATAACAATCAGCCCCAGCATTTT. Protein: CASRGGQYNNQPQHF.

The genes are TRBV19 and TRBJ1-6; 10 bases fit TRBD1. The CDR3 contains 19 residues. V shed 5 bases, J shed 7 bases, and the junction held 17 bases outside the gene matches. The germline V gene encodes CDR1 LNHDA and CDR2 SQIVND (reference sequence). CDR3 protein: CASSDRDRGALNRNSPLHF. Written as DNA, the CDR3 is TGTGCCAGTAGTGACCGGGACAGGGGAGCCCTCAATCGAAATTCACCCCTCCACTTT.

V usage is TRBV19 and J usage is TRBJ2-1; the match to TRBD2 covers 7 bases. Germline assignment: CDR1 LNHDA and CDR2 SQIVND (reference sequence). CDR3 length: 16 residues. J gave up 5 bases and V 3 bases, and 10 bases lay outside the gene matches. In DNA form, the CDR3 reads TGTGCCAGTAGTATGTGGGCGGGAGCCCTAAACAATGAGCAGTTCTTC. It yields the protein CASSMWAGALNNEQFF.

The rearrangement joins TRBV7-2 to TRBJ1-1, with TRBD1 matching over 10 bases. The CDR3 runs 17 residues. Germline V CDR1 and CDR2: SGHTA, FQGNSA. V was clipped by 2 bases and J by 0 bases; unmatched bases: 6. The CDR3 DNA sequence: TGTGCCAGCAGCTTAACCGGGACAGGGGCCTTGAACACTGAAGCTTTCTTT. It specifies CASSLTGTGALNTEAFF.

CDR3 bases: TGTGCCAGCAGCTTAATGGCCCCCGGCCTCAACAGTGAGCAGTTCTTC. Translated, it gives CASSLMAPGLNSEQFF. The chain couples TRBV11-2 to TRBJ2-1; D ambiguous. CDR1 and CDR2 (germline): SGHAT, FQNNGV. This CDR3 has 16 residues. Trimming pared 2 bases from V and 9 bases from J, leaving 20 bases between. The whole variable domain, filled in from reference TRBV11-2 and TRBJ2-1, reads EAGVAQSPRYKIIEKRQSVAFWCNPISGHATLYWYQQILGQGPKLLIQFQNNGVVDDSQLPKDRFSAERLKGVDSTLKIQPAKLEDSAVYLCASSLMAPGLNSEQFFGPGTRLTVL.

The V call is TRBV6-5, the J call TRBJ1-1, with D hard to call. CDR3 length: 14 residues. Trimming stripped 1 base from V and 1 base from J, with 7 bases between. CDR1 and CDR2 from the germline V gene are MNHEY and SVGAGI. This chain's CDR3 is CASSYLGANTEAFF. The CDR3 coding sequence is TGTGCCAGCAGTTACTTAGGAGCGAACACTGAAGCTTTCTTT.

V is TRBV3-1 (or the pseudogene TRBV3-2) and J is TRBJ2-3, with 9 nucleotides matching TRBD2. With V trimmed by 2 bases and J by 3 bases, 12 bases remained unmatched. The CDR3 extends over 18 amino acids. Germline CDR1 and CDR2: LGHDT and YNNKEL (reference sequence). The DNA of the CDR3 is TGTGCCAGCAGCCAAAATTCCGCATGGCTAGCGGGGACAGATACGCAGTATTTT. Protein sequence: CASSQNSAWLAGTDTQYF.

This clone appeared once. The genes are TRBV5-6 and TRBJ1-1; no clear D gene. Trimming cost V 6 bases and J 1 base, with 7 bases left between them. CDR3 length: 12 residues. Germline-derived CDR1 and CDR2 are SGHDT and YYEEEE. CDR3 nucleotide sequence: TGTGCCAGCACGAGCAGGAACACTGAAGCTTTCTTT. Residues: CASTSRNTEAFF.

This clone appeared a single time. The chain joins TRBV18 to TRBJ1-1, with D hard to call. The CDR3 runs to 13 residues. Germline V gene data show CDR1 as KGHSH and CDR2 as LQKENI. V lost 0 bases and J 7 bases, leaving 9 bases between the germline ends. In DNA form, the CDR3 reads TGTGCCAGCTCACCACCAGACACCCTTGAAGCTTTCTTT. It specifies CASSPPDTLEAFF. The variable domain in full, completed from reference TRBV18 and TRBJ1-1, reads NAGVMQNPRHLVRRRGQEARLRCSPMKGHSHVYWYRQLPEEGLKFMVYLQKENIIDESGMPKERFSAEFPKEGPSILRIQQVVRGDSAAYFCASSPPDTLEAFFGQGTRLTVV.

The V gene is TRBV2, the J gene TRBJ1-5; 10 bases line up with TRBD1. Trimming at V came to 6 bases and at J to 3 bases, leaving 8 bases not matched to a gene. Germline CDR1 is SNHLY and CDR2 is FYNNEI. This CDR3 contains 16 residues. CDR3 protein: CASREPGTGDNQPQHF. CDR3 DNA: TGTGCCAGCAGGGAACCCGGGACAGGGGACAATCAGCCCCAGCATTTT.

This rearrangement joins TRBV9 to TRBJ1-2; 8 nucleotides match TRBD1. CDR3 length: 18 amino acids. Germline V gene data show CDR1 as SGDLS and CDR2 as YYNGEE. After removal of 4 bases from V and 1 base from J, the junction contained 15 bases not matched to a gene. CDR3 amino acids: CASSLQGEASVGNYGYTF. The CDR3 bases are TGTGCCAGCAGCTTACAGGGGGAGGCATCGGTCGGTAACTATGGCTACACCTTC.

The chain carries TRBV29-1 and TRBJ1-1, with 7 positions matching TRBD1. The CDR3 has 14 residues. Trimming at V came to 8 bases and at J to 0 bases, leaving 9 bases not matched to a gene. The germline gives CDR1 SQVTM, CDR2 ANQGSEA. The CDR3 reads CSLTGDTLNTEAFF. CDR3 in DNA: TGCAGCCTAACAGGGGACACATTGAACACTGAAGCTTTCTTT.

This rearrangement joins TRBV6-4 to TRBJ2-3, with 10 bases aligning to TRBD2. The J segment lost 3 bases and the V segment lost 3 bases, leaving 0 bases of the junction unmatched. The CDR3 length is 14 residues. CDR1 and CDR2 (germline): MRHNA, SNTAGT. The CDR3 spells CASSEGLATDTQYF. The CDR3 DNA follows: TGTGCCAGCAGTGAGGGACTAGCGACAGATACGCAGTATTTT.

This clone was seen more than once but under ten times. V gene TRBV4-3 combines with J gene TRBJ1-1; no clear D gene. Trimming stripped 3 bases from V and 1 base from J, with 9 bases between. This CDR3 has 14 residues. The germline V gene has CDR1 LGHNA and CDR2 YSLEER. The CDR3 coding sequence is TGCGCCAGCAGCCACCAGGATGGGAACACTGAAGCTTTCTTT. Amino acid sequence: CASSHQDGNTEAFF.

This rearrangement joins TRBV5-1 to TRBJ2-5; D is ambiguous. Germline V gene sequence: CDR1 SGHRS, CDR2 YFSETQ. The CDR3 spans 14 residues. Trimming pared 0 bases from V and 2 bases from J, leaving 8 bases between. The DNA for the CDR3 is TGCGCCAGCAGCTTGGGCACTCCTCAAGAGACCCAGTACTTC. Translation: CASSLGTPQETQYF.

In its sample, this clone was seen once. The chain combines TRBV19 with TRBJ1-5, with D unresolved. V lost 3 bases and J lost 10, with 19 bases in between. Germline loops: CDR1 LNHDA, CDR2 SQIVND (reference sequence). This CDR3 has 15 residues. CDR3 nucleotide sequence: TGTGCCAGTAGTATGGCCACAGCTGATCTTCCCCCCCAGCATTTT. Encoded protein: CASSMATADLPPQHF.

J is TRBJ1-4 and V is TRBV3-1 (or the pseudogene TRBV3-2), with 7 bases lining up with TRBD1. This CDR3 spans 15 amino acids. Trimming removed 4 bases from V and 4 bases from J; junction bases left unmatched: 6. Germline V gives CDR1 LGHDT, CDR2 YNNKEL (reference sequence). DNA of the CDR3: TGTGCCAGCAGCCCTGGGGACAGAGATAATGAAAAACTGTTTTTT. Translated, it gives CASSPGDRDNEKLFF.

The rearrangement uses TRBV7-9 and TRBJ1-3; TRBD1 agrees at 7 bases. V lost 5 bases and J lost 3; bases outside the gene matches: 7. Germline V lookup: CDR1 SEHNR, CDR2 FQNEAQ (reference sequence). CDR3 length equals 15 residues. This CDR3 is CASSPETGYGNTIYF. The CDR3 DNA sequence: TGTGCCAGCAGCCCAGAGACAGGGTATGGAAACACCATATATTTT.

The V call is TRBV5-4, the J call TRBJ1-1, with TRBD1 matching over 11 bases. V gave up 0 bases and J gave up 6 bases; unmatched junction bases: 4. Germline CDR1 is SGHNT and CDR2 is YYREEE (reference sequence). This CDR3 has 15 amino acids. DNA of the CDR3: TGTGCCAGCAGCTTGGTCGGACAGGGGGCCTCTGAAGCTTTCTTT. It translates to CASSLVGQGASEAFF.

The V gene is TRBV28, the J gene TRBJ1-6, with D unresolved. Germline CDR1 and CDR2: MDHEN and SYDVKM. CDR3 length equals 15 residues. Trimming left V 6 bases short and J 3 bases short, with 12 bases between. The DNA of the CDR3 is TGTGCCAGCAGCCGGCACGCCGACTATAATTCACCCCTCCACTTT. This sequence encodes CASSRHADYNSPLHF.

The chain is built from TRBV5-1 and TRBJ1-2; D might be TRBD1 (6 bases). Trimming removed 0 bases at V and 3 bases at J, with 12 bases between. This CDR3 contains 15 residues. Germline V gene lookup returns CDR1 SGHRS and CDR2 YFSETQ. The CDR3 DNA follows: TGCGCCAGCAGCTTGGGGCAGACAGGAGACTATGGCTACACCTTC. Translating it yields CASSLGQTGDYGYTF.

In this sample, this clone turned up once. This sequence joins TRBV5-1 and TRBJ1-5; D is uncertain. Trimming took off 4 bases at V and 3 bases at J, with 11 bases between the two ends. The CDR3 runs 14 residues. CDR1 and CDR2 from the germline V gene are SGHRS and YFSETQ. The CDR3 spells CASSPGPNNQPQHF. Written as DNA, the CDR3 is TGCGCCAGCAGCCCAGGACCGAACAATCAGCCCCAGCATTTT.

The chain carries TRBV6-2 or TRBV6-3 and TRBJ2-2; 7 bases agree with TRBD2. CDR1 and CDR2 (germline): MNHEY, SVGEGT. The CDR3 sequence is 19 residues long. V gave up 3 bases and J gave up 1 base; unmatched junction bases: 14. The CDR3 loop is CASSYPPLLAGKNTGELFF. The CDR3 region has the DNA TGTGCCAGCAGTTATCCTCCCCTTTTAGCGGGTAAGAACACCGGGGAGCTGTTTTTT.